The clone carrying this T cell receptor beta chain was observed many times. Its antigen is as yet unknown. There are 13 residues in the CDR3. Trimming cost V 6 bases and J 5 bases; bases outside gene matches: 5. Germline V CDR1 and CDR2: SGHVS, FNYEAQ. This record comes from a study of T cell repertoires in cytomegalovirus infection. Across the whole study: CMV epitopes, recently identified HLA-C-restricted and well-studied HLA-B-restricted, were used. Indications came from public TCR beta signatures; they pointed to CMV infection and to a matching HLA type.

Study findings and constraints: Summed frequency of shared TCR beta families picked out CMV carriers who also had the relevant HLA. Clonotypes of TCR beta that were HLA-C-restricted and CMV-specific dominated the ex vivo response.

TCRdb ran MiXCR on the reads and lists one entry per CDR3 protein. The profile shows approximately 1,000,000 distinct CDR3 sequences, more than 25% of them singletons. The sequence derives from a human donor in good health (CMV status not recorded). Some clones in this sample may be carry-over from other donors' samples. This chain joins TRBV7-6 and TRBJ1-1, with 8 positions matching TRBD1. The sequenced sample was cultured CD8+ T cells from PBMCs, obtained from culture after CMV antigen stimulation. CDR3: CASSSGQGTEAFF. The DNA of the CDR3 is TGTGCCAGCAGTTCTGGACAGGGAACTGAAGCTTTCTTT.